This TCR beta chain was captured by sequencing in a study of T-cell reconstitution after alpha-beta-depleted transplantation in children. Study-level findings and limits: High day-60 TCRbeta diversity in some patients came from surviving recipient T cells and thymic progenitors.

A note on this clonotype: Its target is not known.

Trimming removed 6 bases at V and 3 bases at J, with 11 bases between. CDR1 and CDR2 from the germline V gene are SQVTM and ANQGSEA. The CDR3 loop spans 13 amino acids. A TCRbeta library incorporating unique molecular identifiers was prepared. TCRdb redid the calling of the PCR reads with MiXCR, one entry per CDR3 protein. The repertoire holds about a million distinct CDR3 sequences, with 25% to 35% as singletons. The gene calls are TRBV29-1 and TRBJ2-2; the D gene could be TRBD1 or TRBD2 (5 bases each). The receptor's source is a boy under three years old who had a stem cell transplant for SCID, so the T cells may come from the graft donor. The sequenced sample was PBMCs, mostly from graft donor cells, obtained 360 days after TCRalphabeta/CD19-depleted stem cell transplant. The CDR3 DNA sequence: TGCAGCGTGGGGGAAGGGCACACCGGGGAGCTGTTTTTT. Amino acids: CSVGEGHTGELFF.